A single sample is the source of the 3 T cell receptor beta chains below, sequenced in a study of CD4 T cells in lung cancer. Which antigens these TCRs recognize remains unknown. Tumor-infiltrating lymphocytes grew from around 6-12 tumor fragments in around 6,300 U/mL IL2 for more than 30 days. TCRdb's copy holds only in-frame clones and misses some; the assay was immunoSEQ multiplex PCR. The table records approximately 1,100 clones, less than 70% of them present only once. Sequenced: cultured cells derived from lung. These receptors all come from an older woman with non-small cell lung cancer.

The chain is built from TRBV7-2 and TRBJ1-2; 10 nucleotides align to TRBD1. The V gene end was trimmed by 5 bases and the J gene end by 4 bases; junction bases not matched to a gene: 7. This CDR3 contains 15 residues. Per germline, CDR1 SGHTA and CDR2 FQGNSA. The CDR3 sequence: CASSISGTGAYGYTF. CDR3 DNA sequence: TGTGCCAGCAGCATTTCCGGGACAGGGGCCTATGGCTACACCTTC.

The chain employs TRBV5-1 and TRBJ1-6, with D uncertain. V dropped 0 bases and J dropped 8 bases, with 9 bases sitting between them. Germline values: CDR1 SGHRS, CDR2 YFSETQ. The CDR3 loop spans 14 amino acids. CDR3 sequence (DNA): TGCGCCAGCAGCTTGGAAACAGTTTATTCACCCCTCCACTTT. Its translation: CASSLETVYSPLHF. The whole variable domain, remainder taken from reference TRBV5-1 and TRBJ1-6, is KAGVTQTPRYLIKTRGQQVTLSCSPISGHRSVSWYQQTPGQGLQFLFEYFSETQRNKGNFPGRFSGRQFSNSRSEMNVSTLELGDSALYLCASSLETVYSPLHFGNGTRLTVT.

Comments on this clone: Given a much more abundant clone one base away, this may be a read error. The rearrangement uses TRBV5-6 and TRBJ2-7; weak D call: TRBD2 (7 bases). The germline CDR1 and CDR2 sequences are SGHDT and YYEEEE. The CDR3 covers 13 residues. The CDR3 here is CASSQTRGAPRNF. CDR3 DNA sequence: TGCGCCAGCAGCCAGACACGGGGGGCCCCCAGGAACTTC.